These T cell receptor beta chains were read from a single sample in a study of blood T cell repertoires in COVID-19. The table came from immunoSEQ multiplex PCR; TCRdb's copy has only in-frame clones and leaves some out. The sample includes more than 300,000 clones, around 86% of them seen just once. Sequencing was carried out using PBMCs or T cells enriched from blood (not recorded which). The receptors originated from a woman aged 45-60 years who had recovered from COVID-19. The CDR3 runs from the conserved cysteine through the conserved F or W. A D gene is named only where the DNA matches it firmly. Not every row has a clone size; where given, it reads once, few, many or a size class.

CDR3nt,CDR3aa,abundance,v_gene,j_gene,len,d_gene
TGTGCCAGCTCACCACGCGTGCAAGAGACCCAGTACTTC,CASSPRVQETQYF,-,TRBV18,TRBJ2-5,13,-
TGTGCCAGCAGCCAAGATCGGGGGGGCATTGCGAATGAGCAGTTCTTC,CASSQDRGGIANEQFF,-,TRBV3-1/TRBV3-2,TRBJ2-1,16,TRBD2
TGTGCCAGCATCAGAGGGTTATTAGGGATACCCTACGAGCAGTACTTC,CASIRGLLGIPYEQYF,-,TRBV11-3,TRBJ2-7,16,-
TGTGCCAGCAGCTTAGGTCAGGGCTTCTATGGCTACACCTTC,CASSLGQGFYGYTF,-,TRBV7-2,TRBJ1-2,14,-
TGTGCCAGCAGCCAAGTGGGGGGGGCAATTGGCTACACCTTC,CASSQVGGAIGYTF,once,TRBV3-1/TRBV3-2,TRBJ1-2,14,-
TGCGCCAGCAGCGGTAGGGACAGGGATGGCTACACCTTC,CASSGRDRDGYTF,-,TRBV5-1,TRBJ1-2,13,TRBD1
TGTGCCAGCAGCATAGGGACTAGCGGGAGGACCACAGATACGCAGTATTTT,CASSIGTSGRTTDTQYF,-,TRBV21-1,TRBJ2-3,17,-
TGTGCCACCTCAGACAGGAATACGCAGTATTTT,CATSDRNTQYF,-,TRBV24-1,TRBJ2-3,11,-
TGCGCCAGCAGCCAAGATCCCCGGGACAGCCATTCACCCCTCCACTTT,CASSQDPRDSHSPLHF,-,TRBV4-3,TRBJ1-6,16,TRBD1
TGCGCCAGCAGTGAGATCGGGACAGGGGAGGGGGGCGGCTCCTACAATGAGCAGTTCTTC,CASSEIGTGEGGGSYNEQFF,-,TRBV10-2,TRBJ2-1,20,TRBD1
TGTGCCAGCAGAACTGCAGCGGGTGCGAGTGGGGCTTTCTTT,CASRTAAGASGAFF,-,TRBV3-1/TRBV3-2,TRBJ1-1,14,-
TGCAGTGCTAGTTTTCTTTACAATGAGCAGTTCTTC,CSASFLYNEQFF,-,TRBV20-1,TRBJ2-1,12,-
TGTGCCAGTAGTAGCGTGACAGGGGGAAATCAGCCCCAGCATTTT,CASSSVTGGNQPQHF,-,TRBV19,TRBJ1-5,15,TRBD1
TGTGCCAGCAGCTTGGAGACAGGGATCGGGGAGCTGTTTTTT,CASSLETGIGELFF,-,TRBV5-4,TRBJ2-2,14,TRBD1
TGTGCCAGCAGGAGGACTAGCGCAAGTGAGCAGTTCTTC,CASRRTSASEQFF,once,TRBV6-5,TRBJ2-1,13,TRBD2
TGTGCCTGGAGTGACCTAGGGGGTAACGGCTATGGCTACACCTTC,CAWSDLGGNGYGYTF,few,TRBV30,TRBJ1-2,15,-
TGTGCCAGCAGCCTGACAGGGGGCTATGGCTACACCTTC,CASSLTGGYGYTF,-,TRBV3-1/TRBV3-2,TRBJ1-2,13,TRBD1
TGTGCCAGTAGTACGACAGCGGGGGACTATGGCTACACCTTC,CASSTTAGDYGYTF,-,TRBV19,TRBJ1-2,14,-
TGTGCCAGCAGCTTAGTCGGCGCTAGGGAGCAGTTCTTC,CASSLVGAREQFF,once,TRBV11-3,TRBJ2-1,13,-
TGTGCCAGCTCACCCGAGGGTAAGATGGCCCAGCATTTT,CASSPEGKMAQHF,-,TRBV18,TRBJ1-5,13,-
TGTGCCAGCAGCGTATCCACAGCCTACTATGGCTACACCTTC,CASSVSTAYYGYTF,-,TRBV9,TRBJ1-2,14,-
TGTGCCAGCAGCCTCGACAGCAACAGTGGCTACACCTTC,CASSLDSNSGYTF,many,TRBV6-5,TRBJ1-2,13,-
TGTGCCAGCAGGGTGATAGCGGGAGGGAATGAGCAGTTCTTC,CASRVIAGGNEQFF,-,TRBV27,TRBJ2-1,14,TRBD2
TGTGCCAGCAGCGCAACAGGTGACTATGGCTACACCTTC,CASSATGDYGYTF,-,TRBV11-1,TRBJ1-2,13,-
TGTGCCAGCAGCCGACGACGGGGGGACCAAGAGACCCAGTACTTC,CASSRRRGDQETQYF,-,TRBV14,TRBJ2-5,15,TRBD2
TGTGCCAGTAGTATAGAGCTAGCGGGAGGGCCTCGAGCCGGGGAGCTGTTTTTT,CASSIELAGGPRAGELFF,-,TRBV19,TRBJ2-2,18,TRBD2
TGTGCCAGTTACACGGCAGGGGGCTACACCTTC,CASYTAGGYTF,-,TRBV19,TRBJ1-2,11,-
TGTGCCTGGAGGGGGAGTTACGAGCAGTACTTC,CAWRGSYEQYF,-,TRBV30,TRBJ2-7,11,-
TGTGCCAGCCTGGGGGGGAACAAAAACTATGGCTACACCTTC,CASLGGNKNYGYTF,-,TRBV19,TRBJ1-2,14,-
TGTGCCAGCAGCTTAGCAGGGCTCACCGGGGAGCTGTTTTTT,CASSLAGLTGELFF,few,TRBV11-2,TRBJ2-2,14,-
TGTGCCAGTAGTATAGGGGGGGGCACCGGGGAGCTGTTTTTT,CASSIGGGTGELFF,few,TRBV19,TRBJ2-2,14,TRBD2
TGTGCCAGCAGCTTAAGTCTCGGACACGCGAACACCGGGGAGCTGTTTTTT,CASSLSLGHANTGELFF,once,TRBV7-3,TRBJ2-2,17,-
TGTGCCAGCAGCTTGCTCGTCCAGACAACTCCTAACAATGAGCAGTTCTTC,CASSLLVQTTPNNEQFF,-,TRBV5-5,TRBJ2-1,17,-
TGTGCCAGCAGTTTCCAGGGACTAGCGGGAAGTACCGGGGAGCTGTTTTTT,CASSFQGLAGSTGELFF,many,TRBV27,TRBJ2-2,17,TRBD2
TGTGCCAGCTCACCGGACAGCAGGTCACCTGGAAACACCATATATTTT,CASSPDSRSPGNTIYF,-,TRBV18,TRBJ1-3,16,-
TGTGCCAGCAGTAGCCAGGGGGCAGCTGGAAACACCATATATTTT,CASSSQGAAGNTIYF,-,TRBV6-5,TRBJ1-3,15,TRBD1
TGTGCCAGCAGTTATCTCTCCAGGGACACTGAGCAGTTCTTC,CASSYLSRDTEQFF,-,TRBV6-5,TRBJ2-1,14,-
TGTGCCAGCAGCCAAGGACAGCGTAATGAGCAGTTCTTC,CASSQGQRNEQFF,-,TRBV3-1/TRBV3-2,TRBJ2-1,13,-
TGTGCCATCACCGCCGGAGAGGGGAGGGCCCCCGAGCAGTACTTC,CAITAGEGRAPEQYF,-,TRBV10-3,TRBJ2-7,15,TRBD2
TGTGCCAGCAGCTGGCAGGGCTTCACTGAAGCTTTCTTT,CASSWQGFTEAFF,-,TRBV7-9,TRBJ1-1,13,-
TGTGCCAGCAGTTTGGGGGGTGATTCACCCCTCCACTTT,CASSLGGDSPLHF,-,TRBV12-3/TRBV12-4,TRBJ1-6,13,-
TGTGCCAGCAGCTCCCTAGCGGGGGAGGTATCTAGCACAGATACGCAGTATTTT,CASSSLAGEVSSTDTQYF,-,TRBV5-6,TRBJ2-3,18,TRBD2
TGTGCCAGCAAGGCGGCAGCTGGGAACTATGGCTACACCTTC,CASKAAAGNYGYTF,-,TRBV6-5,TRBJ1-2,14,-
TGCGCCAGCAGCTTGGCCTCGTCGGTCGACACTGAAGCTTTCTTT,CASSLASSVDTEAFF,-,TRBV5-1,TRBJ1-1,15,-
TGTGCCAGTAGTATTGGTGCTAGCGGGGGCCCCTACAATGAGCAGTTCTTC,CASSIGASGGPYNEQFF,-,TRBV19,TRBJ2-1,17,TRBD2
TGTGCCAGTGGGGACTACGGCAATGAGCAGTTCTTC,CASGDYGNEQFF,-,TRBV7-3,TRBJ2-1,12,TRBD2
TGCGCCAGCAGCCGGGGCCTAGCGGACCCAGATACGCAGTATTTT,CASSRGLADPDTQYF,-,TRBV4-3,TRBJ2-3,15,TRBD2
TGTGCCAGCAGCTTCAGGGTCCAGAACTACAATGAGCAGTTCTTC,CASSFRVQNYNEQFF,-,TRBV7-2,TRBJ2-1,15,-
TGTGCCAGCAGAAGGCAGGGGTCCTACGAGCAGTACTTC,CASRRQGSYEQYF,once,TRBV2,TRBJ2-7,13,-
TGTGCCAGCAGCCCACGACCCGGGACAAACACTGAAGCTTTCTTT,CASSPRPGTNTEAFF,-,TRBV7-2,TRBJ1-1,15,-
TGCGCCAGCAGCGCTGGACCGGGGGACTATGGCTACACCTTC,CASSAGPGDYGYTF,-,TRBV5-1,TRBJ1-2,14,-
TGTGCCAGCAGTGAAGGACACCGCTATGGCTACACCTTC,CASSEGHRYGYTF,few,TRBV2,TRBJ1-2,13,-
TGCAGCGTTGCCCCTAATCAGGGGGGAGAGCAGTACTTC,CSVAPNQGGEQYF,-,TRBV29-1,TRBJ2-7,13,-
TGTGCCAGCAGGAAGCTACAGGGATTTAATGAAAAACTGTTTTTT,CASRKLQGFNEKLFF,once,TRBV6-5,TRBJ1-4,15,-
TGTGCCAGCCCCCCCCTAGGTCGGGACAGGACGAACACTGAAGCTTTCTTT,CASPPLGRDRTNTEAFF,-,TRBV7-6,TRBJ1-1,17,TRBD1